This T cell receptor (beta chain) was recovered during a study of radiotherapy plus CTLA-4 blockade in lung cancer. Study-wide results and limits: According to reports, early shifts in blood T cell clones, alongside interferon-beta, forecast response most accurately.

Germline values: CDR1 LNHDA, CDR2 SQIVND (reference sequence). Trimming cost V 5 bases and J 3 bases; bases outside gene matches: 13. The CDR3 contains 17 residues. About this clone: The antigen remains unidentified.

The protocol was immunoSEQ multiplex PCR, while the TCRdb copy is restricted to in-frame clones and leaves out a portion. The table records 85,000 to 95,000 clones, approximately 82% of them present only once. Specimen: peripheral blood, collected from a patient treated with radiotherapy plus ipilimumab. This sequence originates from a human donor with non-small cell lung cancer that progressed on radiotherapy plus ipilimumab. The chain recombines TRBV19 with TRBJ2-3; 8 bases are shared with TRBD2. The CDR3 sequence is CASSLRAGAFRTDTQYF. The CDR3, as DNA: TGTGCCAGTAGTCTGCGAGCGGGAGCCTTCAGGACAGATACGCAGTATTTT.